This paragraph reports one TCR beta chain. Under the authors' procedure: Counts of nucleated cells, estimated from reference gene primer amplification, were obtained. Using immunoSEQ multiplex PCR, the repertoire was profiled, and TCRdb retains in-frame clones only, with some absent. That table supplies the V and J calls and clone size; D and trimming were determined from the DNA. The sample comprises about 150,000 clones, 84% of which are singletons, and about 5% rests with the top ten. CDR3 length: 16 amino acids. Germline CDR1 SGHNT, CDR2 YYREEE (reference sequence). Losses at the gene ends were 0 bases for V and 2 bases for J; bases not matched to a gene: 8. This record comes from a study of blood T cell repertoires in COVID-19. About the study: Samples of COVID-19 (acute and convalescent) were obtained from the United States, Italy and Spain. PBMCs, B-cell-depleted T cells, or T cells were the source of the cDNA or gDNA that made up the material.

Sequenced: peripheral blood. The chain uses TRBV5-4 and TRBJ2-7; TRBD1 agrees at 7 bases. This clonotype originated in a human donor in a cohort sampled during active COVID-19. CDR3 amino acids: CASSLEGGQFTYEQYF. DNA of the CDR3: TGTGCCAGCAGCTTGGAAGGGGGACAGTTCACCTACGAGCAGTACTTC. Full variable domain (missing parts from reference TRBV5-4 and TRBJ2-7): ETGVTQSPTHLIKTRGQQVTLRCSSQSGHNTVSWYQQALGQGPQFIFQYYREEENGRGNFPPRFSGLQFPNYSSELNVNALELDDSALYLCASSLEGGQFTYEQYFGPGTRLTVT.